Below, one T cell receptor (beta chain) is given with its context. Its antigen is still unknown. The assay was immunoSEQ multiplex PCR, and TCRdb's table has in-frame clones only and misses some. This table holds tens of thousands of clones, approximately 90% found once. This sample stems from a study of T cell responses to AZD1222 COVID-19 vaccine. Findings and caveats of the study: Elevations in Spike-specific TCR breadth and depth followed administration of two AZD1222 doses. Across spike, vaccine-associated CD4 TCRs were found, dominant at 160-218 and 743-854. There were mostly white British donors and more females than males, and clonal diversity was possibly underestimated.

Pooled in the analysis were second doses at about 4 or about 12 weeks. Germline V gene lookup returns CDR1 SGHDT and CDR2 YYEEEE. This CDR3 region has 16 residues. Trimming shortened V by 1 base and J by 3 bases, and 14 bases separated the two germline ends. The receptor was derived from an adult who received the AZD1222 COVID-19 vaccine. This material consisted of peripheral blood, taken 28 days after the second AZD1222 dose. The gene calls are TRBV5-6 and TRBJ1-5, with D possibly matching TRBD1 (5 bases). The CDR3 here is CASSLNWAGVNQPQHF. The CDR3 DNA reads TGTGCCAGCAGCTTGAATTGGGCGGGGGTCAATCAGCCCCAGCATTTT.